The 24 T cell receptor beta chains in this list originate from one sample, sequenced in a study of T cell repertoires in cytomegalovirus infection. One entry per CDR3 protein, called by TCRdb with MiXCR from the reads. In the table there are about 770,000 distinct CDR3 sequences, 25% to 30% of which are singletons. Antigen specificity for these receptors is unknown. Source: cultured CD8+ T cells from PBMCs, taken from culture after CMV antigen stimulation. These TCRs come from a human donor in good health (CMV status not recorded). Some clones in this sample may be carry-over from other donors' samples.

The chain joins TRBV12-3 or TRBV12-4 to TRBJ2-2, with unresolved D. Trimming stripped 5 bases from V and 7 bases from J, with 14 bases between. The CDR3 extends over 14 amino acids. The DNA of the CDR3 is TGTGCCAGCAGTCCACGACCTCGCCTCGGGGAGCTGTTTTTT. Protein: CASSPRPRLGELFF.

This chain uses TRBV19 with TRBJ1-5; D remains unclear. V was shortened by 5 bases and J by 6 bases, with 11 bases between the two germline ends. The CDR3 spans 13 residues. Germline CDR1 is LNHDA and CDR2 is SQIVND (reference sequence). Here the CDR3 DNA reads TGTGCCAGTAGTTCGATCCCTAGTCAGCCCCAGCATTTT. Residues: CASSSIPSQPQHF.

This clonotype showed up just a few times. The rearrangement joins TRBV2 to TRBJ2-5, with unresolved D. This CDR3 contains 14 residues. Germline values: CDR1 SNHLY, CDR2 FYNNEI. The V gene lost 8 bases and the J gene lost 0 bases, with 13 bases spanning the gap. CDR3 nucleotides: TGTGCCAGCCTCCCGGCAGTTTACCAAGAGACCCAGTACTTC. Protein product: CASLPAVYQETQYF.

For this clonotype: The junction shows a germline mismatch at one end, possibly a read error. The chain is built from TRBV6-2 or TRBV6-3 and TRBJ2-5, with 10 nucleotides matching TRBD2. The CDR3 totals 14 residues. Germline V gene data show CDR1 as MNHEY and CDR2 as SVGEGT. CDR3 DNA sequence: TGTGCCAGCAGTTTAGCGGGGGGCCAAGAGACCCAGTGCTTC. It translates to CASSLAGGQETQCF.

V gene TRBV11-2 combines with J gene TRBJ2-7; D is uncertain. The germline gives CDR1 SGHAT, CDR2 FQNNGV. V was shortened by 0 bases and J by 3 bases, with 9 bases between the two germline ends. The CDR3 is 14 residues long. The CDR3: CASSLDPTGYEQYF. For the CDR3, the DNA is TGTGCCAGCAGCTTAGATCCGACGGGCTACGAGCAGTACTTC.

In its sample, this clonotype was seen many times. This chain connects TRBV6-5 to TRBJ2-4; possible D gene TRBD2, 6 bases. Looked up from germline, CDR1 is MNHEY and CDR2 is SVGAGI. Trimming left V 0 bases short and J 1 base short, with 10 bases between. The CDR3 totals 16 residues. The CDR3 DNA is TGTGCCAGCAGTTACTCGGGAGGTCTTGCCAAAAACATTCAGTACTTC. Translation gives CASSYSGGLAKNIQYF.

There are a few counts of this clonotype. The chain has TRBV6-5 and TRBJ2-2, with 10 bases matching TRBD2. From germline, CDR1 is MNHEY and CDR2 SVGAGI. This CDR3 has 17 residues. V trimming: 0 bases; J trimming: 6 bases; junction bases outside the gene matches: 7. CDR3 DNA: TGTGCCAGCAGTTACTCGAGCGGGGGGGCCGTCCCCGGGGAGCTGTTTTTT. Translating it yields CASSYSSGGAVPGELFF.

This clonotype has more than one count but fewer than ten. The chain couples TRBV7-9 to TRBJ1-2; unclear D gene. This CDR3 has 13 amino acids. Germline CDR1 is SEHNR and CDR2 is FQNEAQ (reference sequence). Trimming cost V 0 bases and J 3 bases, with 5 bases left between them. CDR3 coding DNA: TGTGCCAGCAGCTTAGCTGATCACTATGGCTACACCTTC. Translation gives CASSLADHYGYTF.

This clonotype was seen a few times. This chain joins TRBV2 and TRBJ1-4; D unresolved. CDR3 length equals 15 residues. CDR1 is SNHLY and CDR2 is FYNNEI in the germline V gene. The ends were cut back, 4 bases at V and 1 base at J, with 10 bases in the middle. The CDR3 bases are TGTGCCAGCAGTGGGGTTCGGGAAACTAATGAAAAACTGTTTTTT. Its protein is CASSGVRETNEKLFF.

This clonotype has a handful of counts. V gene TRBV7-2 combines with J gene TRBJ2-2; 10 bases agree with TRBD2. Germline CDR1 reads SGHTA; CDR2 reads FQGNSA. Trimming at V came to 5 bases and at J to 8 bases, leaving 11 bases not matched to a gene. This CDR3 is 16 amino acids long. CDR3 residues: CASSPTSGGAGGELFF. The CDR3 DNA sequence: TGTGCCAGCAGCCCCACAAGCGGGGGGGCCGGAGGGGAGCTGTTTTTT.

This clonotype was seen more than once but under ten times. This chain connects TRBV7-9 to TRBJ2-5; D remains unclear. This CDR3 comprises 14 residues. Trimming pared 2 bases from V and 5 bases from J, leaving 12 bases between. Looked up from germline, CDR1 is SEHNR and CDR2 is FQNEAQ (reference sequence). The CDR3 region has the DNA TGTGCCAGCAGCTTATATGGGGTCGTGGAGACCCAGTACTTC. It translates to CASSLYGVVETQYF.

The sample holds a few counts of this clonotype. The CDR3 sequence is CASRGTGGSEQFF. In DNA form, the CDR3 reads TGTGCCAGCAGGGGGACAGGGGGCTCTGAGCAGTTCTTC. V gene TRBV12-3 or TRBV12-4 combines with J gene TRBJ2-1; TRBD1 aligns across 12 bases. V trimming: 6 bases; J trimming: 9 bases; junction bases outside the gene matches: 3. The CDR3 has 13 amino acids.

This clonotype was counted a few times. CDR3 region: CASSYLRTGTPYNSPLHF. The DNA for the CDR3 is TGTGCCAGCAGTTACCTCCGAACAGGGACCCCCTATAATTCACCCCTCCACTTT. V gene TRBV6-2 or TRBV6-3 combines with J gene TRBJ1-6, with D tentatively TRBD1 (6 bases). Trimming shortened V by 2 bases and J by 2 bases, and 16 bases separated the two germline ends. Germline CDR1 reads MNHEY; CDR2 reads SVGEGT. The CDR3 runs 18 residues.

The chain uses TRBV10-3 and TRBJ1-2, with 10 bases aligning to TRBD1. CDR1 and CDR2 from the germline V gene are ENHRY and SYGVKD. This CDR3 region has 17 residues. Losses at the gene ends were 5 bases for V and 4 bases for J; bases not matched to a gene: 13. CDR3 sequence reads: CAISTERGTGDIYGYTF. The DNA for the CDR3 is TGTGCCATCAGTACGGAGCGAGGGACAGGGGACATCTATGGCTACACCTTC.

This clonotype has more than one count but fewer than ten. The chain couples TRBV27 to TRBJ2-7; D is possibly TRBD1 (5 bases). The V gene's germline CDR1 is MNHEY and CDR2 SMNVEV (reference sequence). The CDR3 length is 15 residues. Trimming shortened V by 0 bases and J by 2 bases, and 11 bases separated the two germline ends. CDR3: CASSLSVARAYEQYV. DNA for the CDR3: TGTGCCAGCAGTTTATCGGTAGCCAGGGCCTACGAGCAGTACGTC.

The V gene is TRBV7-6, the J gene TRBJ2-1, with 13 bases that match TRBD2. The J segment lost 4 bases and the V segment lost 3 bases, leaving 3 bases of the junction unmatched. CDR1 is SGHVS and CDR2 is FNYEAQ in the germline V gene. The CDR3 contains 16 residues. The CDR3 DNA reads TGTGCCAGCAGCTTCGGGACTAGCGGGGAGTACAATGAGCAGTTCTTC. It is translated as CASSFGTSGEYNEQFF.

The V and J genes are TRBV5-6 and TRBJ1-2, with 7 bases that match TRBD1. Trimming removed 1 base from V and 0 bases from J; junction bases left unmatched: 9. The CDR3 covers 17 residues. The germline CDR1 and CDR2 sequences are SGHDT and YYEEEE. The CDR3 loop reads CASSLLVGQGANYGYTF. CDR3 sequence (DNA): TGTGCCAGCAGCTTGTTGGTTGGTCAGGGGGCTAACTATGGCTACACCTTC. The complete variable domain, with remaining parts taken from reference TRBV5-6 and TRBJ1-2, reads DAGVTQSPTHLIKTRGQQVTLRCSPKSGHDTVSWYQQALGQGPQFIFQYYEEEERQRGNFPDRFSGHQFPNYSSELNVNALLLGDSALYLCASSLLVGQGANYGYTFGSGTRLTVV.

The table lists this clonotype with a few counts. The chain is built from TRBV12-3 or TRBV12-4 and TRBJ1-1, with D possibly being TRBD1 (5 bases). The V end lost 8 bases, the J end lost 7 bases, and 11 bases lay between the germline ends. The CDR3 covers 11 residues. In DNA form, the CDR3 reads TGTGCCAGCTATAGACAGCTTGAAGCTTTCTTT. Translated, it gives CASYRQLEAFF.

The chain combines TRBV11-2 with TRBJ1-5; D is possibly TRBD1 (6 bases). V was pared by 5 bases and J by 0 bases, with 11 bases between. The CDR3 runs 15 residues. Germline V gene sequence: CDR1 SGHAT, CDR2 FQNNGV. The CDR3 DNA follows: TGTGCCAGCAGCCTGGACAGTTTTAGCAATCAGCCCCAGCATTTT. Encoded protein: CASSLDSFSNQPQHF. The variable domain in full, completed from reference TRBV11-2 and TRBJ1-5, reads EAGVAQSPRYKIIEKRQSVAFWCNPISGHATLYWYQQILGQGPKLLIQFQNNGVVDDSQLPKDRFSAERLKGVDSTLKIQPAKLEDSAVYLCASSLDSFSNQPQHFGDGTRLSIL.

The chain links TRBV25-1 to TRBJ2-2, with 16 bases fitting TRBD2. This CDR3 is 18 amino acids long. J gave up 6 bases and V 1 base, and 5 bases lay outside the gene matches. From germline, CDR1 is MGHDK and CDR2 SYGVNS. The CDR3 spells CASSELGLAGGLPGELFF. In nucleotides, the CDR3 is TGTGCCAGCAGTGAATTGGGACTAGCGGGGGGGCTGCCCGGGGAGCTGTTTTTT.

This chain joins TRBV28 and TRBJ1-1; perhaps TRBD1 as D (6 bases). The V end lost 3 bases, the J end lost 5 bases, and 16 bases lay between the germline ends. The CDR3 sequence is 15 residues long. Looked up from germline, CDR1 is MDHEN and CDR2 is SYDVKM. CDR3 amino acids: CASSFNRVHRTEAFF. The CDR3 coding sequence is TGTGCCAGCAGTTTTAACAGGGTTCATAGAACTGAAGCTTTCTTT.

This clonotype was counted between two and nine times. This rearrangement joins TRBV12-3 or TRBV12-4 to TRBJ1-1; TRBD1 is a possible D gene (5 bases). V lost 6 bases, J lost 11 bases, and 13 bases lay in between. CDR3 length: 11 amino acids. The CDR3 coding sequence is TGTGCCAGCAGGTCGGGACTAGACGCTTTCTTT. This sequence encodes CASRSGLDAFF.

This clonotype was observed a few times. V usage is TRBV6-1 and J usage is TRBJ1-2; D might be TRBD1 (6 bases). Germline loops: CDR1 MNHNS, CDR2 SASEGT. CDR3 length: 12 amino acids. Trimming left V 8 bases short and J 8 bases short, with 15 bases between. CDR3 in DNA: TGTGCCAGCCTTAACAGGGATCGAGGCTACACCTTC. This encodes CASLNRDRGYTF.

V is TRBV20-1 and J is TRBJ2-3; a possible D gene is TRBD1 (6 bases). Germline V lookup: CDR1 DFQATT, CDR2 SNEGSKA (reference sequence). The CDR3 loop spans 16 amino acids. V lost 0 bases to trimming and J lost 6 bases, with 19 bases between them. CDR3 protein: CSARESWGRVSDTQYF. CDR3 nucleotides: TGCAGTGCTAGAGAGTCCTGGGGGCGAGTGTCTGATACGCAGTATTTT.